One sample yielded the 2 T cell receptor beta chains listed below, sequenced in a study of cytomegalovirus exposure and HLA in healthy donors. PCR amplification relied on 60 Vbeta primers (plus 13 Jbeta primers). Generated by immunoSEQ multiplex PCR, the TCRdb table keeps only in-frame clones and is missing some. The top ten hold more than 1.5% of the sample, which has 170,000 or so clones, 84% seen once. The sequenced material came from PBMCs. These receptors were taken from a man between 18 and 35 years old in good health and CMV-seronegative.

The chain joins TRBV5-5 to TRBJ2-7; TRBD1 aligns across 10 bases. Unmatched junction bases numbered 8, after V lost 6 bases and J lost 5 bases. Germline loops: CDR1 SGHKS, CDR2 YYEKEE (reference sequence). The CDR3 consists of 14 residues. Written as DNA, the CDR3 is TGTGCCAGCAACCACGGGACAGGGGTCCACGAGCAGTACTTC. Translated: CASNHGTGVHEQYF.

The rearrangement uses TRBV7-9 and TRBJ2-2; 12 positions match TRBD2. The CDR3 contains 16 residues. The trim removed 2 bases at V and 6 bases at J, leaving 4 bases unmatched. Germline lookup yields CDR1 SEHNR and CDR2 FQNEAQ (reference sequence). CDR3: CASSLSASGGAGELFF. The DNA of the CDR3 is TGTGCCAGCAGCTTATCGGCTAGCGGGGGGGCCGGGGAGCTGTTTTTT.